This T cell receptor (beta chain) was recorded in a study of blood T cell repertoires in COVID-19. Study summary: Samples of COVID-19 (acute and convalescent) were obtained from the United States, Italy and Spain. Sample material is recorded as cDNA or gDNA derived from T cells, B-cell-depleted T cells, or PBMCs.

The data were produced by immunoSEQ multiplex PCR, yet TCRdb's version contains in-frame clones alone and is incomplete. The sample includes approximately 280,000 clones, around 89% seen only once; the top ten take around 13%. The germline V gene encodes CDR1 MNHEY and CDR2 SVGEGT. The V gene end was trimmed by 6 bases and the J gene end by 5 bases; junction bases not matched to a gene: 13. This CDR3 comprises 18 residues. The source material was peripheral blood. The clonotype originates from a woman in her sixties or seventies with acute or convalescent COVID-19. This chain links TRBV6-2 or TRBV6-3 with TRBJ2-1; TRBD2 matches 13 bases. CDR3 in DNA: TGTGCCAGCAGCCTTAGGGGCTTACTAGCGGGGGGGCACAATGAGCAGTTCTTC. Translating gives CASSLRGLLAGGHNEQFF.